The clone carrying this T cell receptor (beta chain) has only a few counts. This entry comes from a study of blood T cell repertoires in COVID-19. The length of the CDR3 is 15 residues. Germline CDR1 MNHEY, CDR2 SVGAGI. V gave up 0 bases and J gave up 3 bases; unmatched junction bases: 3. The protocol was immunoSEQ multiplex PCR, while the TCRdb copy is restricted to in-frame clones and leaves out a portion. Here the sample spans approximately 200,000 clones, 80% to 90% being singletons. Input material: peripheral blood. The receptor's source is a human donor with active or convalescent COVID-19. The donor label of this sample is uncertain. V is TRBV6-5 and J is TRBJ2-7, with 9 bases that match TRBD1. The CDR3 region has the DNA TGTGCCAGCAGTTACTCCGGGACAGGGATCTACGAGCAGTACTTC. It yields the protein CASSYSGTGIYEQYF.